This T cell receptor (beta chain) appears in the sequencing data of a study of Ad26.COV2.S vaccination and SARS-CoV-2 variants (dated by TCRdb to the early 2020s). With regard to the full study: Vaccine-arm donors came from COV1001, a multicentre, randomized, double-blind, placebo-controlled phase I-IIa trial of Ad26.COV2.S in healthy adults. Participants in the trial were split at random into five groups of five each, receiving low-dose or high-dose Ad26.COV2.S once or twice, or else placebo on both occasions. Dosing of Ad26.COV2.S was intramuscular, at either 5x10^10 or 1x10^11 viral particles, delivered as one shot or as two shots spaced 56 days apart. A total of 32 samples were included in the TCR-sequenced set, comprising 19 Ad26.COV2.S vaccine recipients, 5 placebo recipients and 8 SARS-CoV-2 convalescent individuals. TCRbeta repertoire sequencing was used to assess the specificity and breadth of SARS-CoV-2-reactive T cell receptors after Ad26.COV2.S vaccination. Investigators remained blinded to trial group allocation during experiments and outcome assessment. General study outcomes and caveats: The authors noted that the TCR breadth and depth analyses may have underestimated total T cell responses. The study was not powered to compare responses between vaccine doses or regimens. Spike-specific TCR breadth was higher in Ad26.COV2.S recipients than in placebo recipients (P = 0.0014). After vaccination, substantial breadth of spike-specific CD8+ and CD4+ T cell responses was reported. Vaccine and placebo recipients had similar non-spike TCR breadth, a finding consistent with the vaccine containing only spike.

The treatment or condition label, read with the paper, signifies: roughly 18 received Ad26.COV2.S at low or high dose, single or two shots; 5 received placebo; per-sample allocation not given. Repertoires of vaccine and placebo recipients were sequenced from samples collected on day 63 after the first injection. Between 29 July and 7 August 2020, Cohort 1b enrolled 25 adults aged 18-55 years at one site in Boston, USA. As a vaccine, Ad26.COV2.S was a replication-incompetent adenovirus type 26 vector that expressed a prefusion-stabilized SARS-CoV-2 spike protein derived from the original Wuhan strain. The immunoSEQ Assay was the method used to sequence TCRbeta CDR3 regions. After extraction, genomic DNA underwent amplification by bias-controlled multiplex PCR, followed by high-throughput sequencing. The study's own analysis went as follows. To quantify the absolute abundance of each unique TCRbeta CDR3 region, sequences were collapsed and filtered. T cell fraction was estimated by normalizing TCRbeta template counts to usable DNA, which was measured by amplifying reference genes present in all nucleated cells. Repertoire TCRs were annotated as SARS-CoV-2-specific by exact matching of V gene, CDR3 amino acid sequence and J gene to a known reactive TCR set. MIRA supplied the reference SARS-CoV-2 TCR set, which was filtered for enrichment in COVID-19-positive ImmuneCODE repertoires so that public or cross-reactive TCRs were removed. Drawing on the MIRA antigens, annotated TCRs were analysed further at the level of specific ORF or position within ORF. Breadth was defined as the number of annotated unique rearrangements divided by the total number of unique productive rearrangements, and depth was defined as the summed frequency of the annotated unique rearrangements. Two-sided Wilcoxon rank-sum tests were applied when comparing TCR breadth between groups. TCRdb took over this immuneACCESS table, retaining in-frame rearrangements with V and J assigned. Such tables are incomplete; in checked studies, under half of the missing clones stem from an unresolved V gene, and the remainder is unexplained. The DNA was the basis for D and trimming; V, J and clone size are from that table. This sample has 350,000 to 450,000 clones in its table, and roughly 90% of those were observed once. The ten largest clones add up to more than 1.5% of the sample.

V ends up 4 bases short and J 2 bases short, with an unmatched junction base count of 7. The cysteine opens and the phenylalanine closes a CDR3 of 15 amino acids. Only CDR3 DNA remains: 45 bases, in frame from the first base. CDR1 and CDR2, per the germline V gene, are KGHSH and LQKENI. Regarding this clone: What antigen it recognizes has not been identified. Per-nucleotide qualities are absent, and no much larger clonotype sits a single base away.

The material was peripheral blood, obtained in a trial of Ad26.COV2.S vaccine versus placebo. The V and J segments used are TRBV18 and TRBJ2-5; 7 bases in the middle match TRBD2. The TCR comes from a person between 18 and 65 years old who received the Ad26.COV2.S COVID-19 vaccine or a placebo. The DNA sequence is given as TGTGCCAGCTCACTTTCGACTAGCCCGCAAGAGACCCAGTACTTC. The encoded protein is CASSLSTSPQETQYF.